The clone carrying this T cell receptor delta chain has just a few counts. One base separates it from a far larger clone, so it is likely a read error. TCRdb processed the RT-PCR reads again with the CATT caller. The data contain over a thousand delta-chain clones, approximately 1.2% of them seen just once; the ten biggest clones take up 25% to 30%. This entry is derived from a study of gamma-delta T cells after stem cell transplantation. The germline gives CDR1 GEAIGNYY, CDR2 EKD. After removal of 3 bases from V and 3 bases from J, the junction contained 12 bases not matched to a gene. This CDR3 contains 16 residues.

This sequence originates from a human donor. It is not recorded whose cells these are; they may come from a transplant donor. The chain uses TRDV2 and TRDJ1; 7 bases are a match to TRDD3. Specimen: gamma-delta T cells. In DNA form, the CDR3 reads TGTGCCTGTGACGATCTTGAGGGATACCGGGCCGATAAACTCATCTTT. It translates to CACDDLEGYRADKLIF.